The 27 T cell receptor beta chains below all came from one sample that was sequenced in a study of cytomegalovirus exposure and HLA in healthy donors. PCR amplification relied on 60 Vbeta primers (plus 13 Jbeta primers). Generated by immunoSEQ multiplex PCR, the TCRdb table keeps only in-frame clones and is missing some. The sample yields 120,000 or so clones, around 76% seen once. Sequenced material: PBMCs. These receptors originate from a man aged 30 to 39 in good health and CMV-seropositive.

CDR3 DNA: TGTGCCAGCAGCTTAGGAGTTGGGACAGTGAACACTGAAGCTTTCTTT. It yields the protein CASSLGVGTVNTEAFF. The chain combines TRBV11-1 with TRBJ1-1, with 7 bases fitting TRBD1. J lost 0 bases, V lost 1 base, and 5 bases had no gene match. The CDR3 length is 16 residues. CDR1 and CDR2 from the germline V gene are SGHAT and FQDESV (reference sequence).

The chain carries TRBV9 and TRBJ2-7; 9 nucleotides line up with TRBD2. Germline trimming cut 3 bases from V and 2 bases from J; bases unmatched to any gene: 6. The germline CDR1 and CDR2 sequences are SGDLS and YYNGEE. This CDR3 region has 15 residues. This CDR3 reads CASSATAGGAYEQYF. Here the CDR3 DNA reads TGTGCCAGCAGCGCGACAGCGGGGGGCGCCTACGAGCAGTACTTC.

The chain is built from TRBV9 and TRBJ2-7, with 10 bases lining up with TRBD1. The CDR3 has 15 amino acids. CDR1 and CDR2 from the germline V gene are SGDLS and YYNGEE. V was pared by 3 bases and J by 2 bases, with 5 bases of the junction left unmatched. The CDR3 loop reads CASSGPGQGPYEQYF. The CDR3 DNA follows: TGTGCCAGCAGCGGGCCGGGACAGGGGCCCTACGAGCAGTACTTC.

This chain links TRBV28 with TRBJ1-1, with a possible D match to TRBD1 (5 bases). The V end lost 2 bases, the J end lost 8 bases, and 9 bases lay between the germline ends. CDR1 is MDHEN and CDR2 is SYDVKM in the germline V gene. The CDR3 extends over 12 amino acids. CDR3 region: CASSLKRQEAFF. The CDR3 coding sequence is TGTGCCAGCAGTTTAAAAAGACAGGAAGCTTTCTTT.

The chain has TRBV5-5 and TRBJ1-2, with D possibly being TRBD1 (5 bases). The V gene's germline CDR1 is SGHKS and CDR2 YYEKEE (reference sequence). This CDR3 has 14 residues. With 0 bases removed from V and 3 bases from J, the gap between germline ends came to 9 bases. The CDR3 DNA reads as TGTGCCAGCAGCTTGGGGGGCTATTACTATGGCTACACCTTC. Encoded protein: CASSLGGYYYGYTF. The whole variable domain, remainder taken from reference TRBV5-5 and TRBJ1-2, is DAGVTQSPTHLIKTRGQQVTLRCSPISGHKSVSWYQQVLGQGPQFIFQYYEKEERGRGNFPDRFSARQFPNYSSELNVNALLLGDSALYLCASSLGGYYYGYTFGSGTRLTVV.

The rearrangement uses TRBV25-1 and TRBJ1-3; 7 bases fit TRBD1. Losses at the gene ends were 6 bases for V and 3 bases for J; bases not matched to a gene: 5. CDR1 is MGHDK, CDR2 SYGVNS, per germline. This CDR3 is 14 amino acids long. The CDR3 sequence: CASRETGDGNTIYF. The CDR3 DNA reads TGTGCCAGCAGAGAAACAGGGGATGGAAACACCATATATTTT.

This clone was seen only a few times. As DNA, the CDR3 is TGTGCCAGTAGTCCTCCGGGACAAAACTATGGCTACACCTTC. This translates into CASSPPGQNYGYTF. The chain combines TRBV19 with TRBJ1-2, with a tentative D call TRBD1 (6 bases). Trimming took 5 bases from V and 2 from J, leaving 12 bases between them. Germline V gene data show CDR1 as LNHDA and CDR2 as SQIVND (reference sequence). This CDR3 region has 14 residues.

This rearrangement joins TRBV5-1 to TRBJ2-7, with 7 bases aligning to TRBD2. J gave up 4 bases and V 0 bases, and 4 bases lay outside the gene matches. CDR3 length equals 14 residues. The V gene's germline CDR1 is SGHRS and CDR2 YFSETQ. The CDR3 protein is CASSLGLAEYEQYF. Here the CDR3 DNA reads TGCGCCAGCAGCTTGGGACTAGCAGAATACGAGCAGTACTTC.

This chain links TRBV20-1 with TRBJ2-7; D is undetermined. Germline CDR1 is DFQATT and CDR2 is SNEGSKA (reference sequence). This CDR3 spans 11 amino acids. The ends were cut back, 5 bases at V and 3 bases at J, with 8 bases in the middle. In DNA, the CDR3 is TGCAGTGCTCCTTTTTACTACGAGCAGTACTTC. Translated: CSAPFYYEQYF.

The chain carries TRBV11-2 and TRBJ1-4, with D hard to call. V lost 1 base, J lost 8 bases, and 8 bases lay in between. CDR1 SGHAT and CDR2 FQNNGV come from the germline V gene. This CDR3 contains 13 residues. This CDR3 reads CASSLVEEEKLFF. DNA for the CDR3: TGTGCCAGCAGCTTAGTGGAGGAGGAAAAACTGTTTTTT.

The CDR3 DNA follows: TGTGCCAGCAGCGTAGGAAGCGGACCCCTGGGGGAGCAGTACTTC. This codes for CASSVGSGPLGEQYF. The chain carries TRBV9 and TRBJ2-7; D perhaps matches TRBD2 (5 bases). The germline CDR1 and CDR2 sequences are SGDLS and YYNGEE. The ends were cut back, 0 bases at V and 7 bases at J, with 17 bases in the middle. The CDR3 has 15 amino acids.

This clone was found once. The chain is built from TRBV5-6 and TRBJ1-1; D remains unclear. CDR1 and CDR2 from the germline V gene are SGHDT and YYEEEE. This CDR3 has 16 amino acids. V lost 1 base to trimming and J lost 1 base, with 14 bases between them. For the CDR3, the DNA is TGTGCCAGCAGCTTGCGAAAAGTTACAAGGAACACTGAAGCTTTCTTT. This gives the protein CASSLRKVTRNTEAFF.

This sequence joins TRBV4-2 and TRBJ2-5; 8 bases align to TRBD2. CDR1 is LGHNA, CDR2 YNFKEQ, per germline. This CDR3 contains 15 residues. V shed 3 bases and J 4 bases; nucleotides not matched to a gene: 7. The CDR3 region is CASSQQPGGGETQYF. CDR3 in DNA: TGTGCCAGCAGCCAGCAACCGGGGGGGGGAGAGACCCAGTACTTC.

The count of this clone is one. This chain connects TRBV11-2 to TRBJ2-4, with D perhaps TRBD2 (6 bases). With 5 bases removed from V and 0 bases from J, the gap between germline ends came to 14 bases. The CDR3 has 16 amino acids. The germline V gene has CDR1 SGHAT and CDR2 FQNNGV. CDR3 amino acids: CASSVMGTLAKNIQYF. As DNA, the CDR3 is TGTGCCAGCAGCGTGATGGGGACTCTAGCCAAAAACATTCAGTACTTC. Combining the CDR3 with reference TRBV11-2 and TRBJ2-4 gives the whole variable domain EAGVAQSPRYKIIEKRQSVAFWCNPISGHATLYWYQQILGQGPKLLIQFQNNGVVDDSQLPKDRFSAERLKGVDSTLKIQPAKLEDSAVYLCASSVMGTLAKNIQYFGAGTRLSVL.

The genes are TRBV19 and TRBJ2-1; 14 bases align to TRBD2. Germline CDR1 LNHDA, CDR2 SQIVND (reference sequence). V gave up 4 bases and J gave up 0 bases; unmatched junction bases: 8. The CDR3 totals 19 residues. CDR3 DNA sequence: TGTGCCAGTAGTAGTCAGGGACTAGCGGGGGCCGGCTCCTACAATGAGCAGTTCTTC. Translation gives CASSSQGLAGAGSYNEQFF.

In DNA, the CDR3 is TGCGCCAGCAGCCTCACCCAGTCGGCAGGAACGAACACTGAAGCTTTCTTT. Translation: CASSLTQSAGTNTEAFF. The rearrangement uses TRBV4-1 and TRBJ1-1; D is unclear. Trimming cost V 4 bases and J 1 base, with 19 bases left between them. The CDR3 length is 17 residues. The germline CDR1 and CDR2 sequences are MGHRA and YSYEKL.

The rearrangement joins TRBV4-3 to TRBJ2-2; no reliable D call. The germline V gene has CDR1 LGHNA and CDR2 YSLEER. The ends were cut back, 0 bases at V and 7 bases at J, with 3 bases in the middle. The CDR3 is 12 amino acids. The CDR3 sequence: CASSQDGGELFF. CDR3 coding DNA: TGCGCCAGCAGCCAAGACGGCGGGGAGCTGTTTTTT.

The rearrangement uses TRBV29-1 and TRBJ2-2; 7 positions agree with TRBD1. V lost 5 bases to trimming and J lost 0 bases; unmatched junction nucleotides: 3. Germline CDR1 is SQVTM and CDR2 is ANQGSEA. This CDR3 has 14 amino acids. DNA of the CDR3: TGCAGCGTTTCCGGGACAGCGAACACCGGGGAGCTGTTTTTT. Protein sequence: CSVSGTANTGELFF.

This clone has just one count. The chain combines TRBV7-8 with TRBJ2-5; the match to TRBD1 covers 12 bases. Judging by the DNA end, TRBJ2-7 fits better; the J call may be wrong. The CDR3 loop spans 14 amino acids. The germline gives CDR1 SGHVS, CDR2 FQNEAQ. CDR3 loop: CASSIGDRGHEQYF. The DNA for the CDR3 is TGTGCCAGCAGCATCGGGGACAGGGGGCACGAGCAGTACTTC.

This chain joins TRBV7-6 and TRBJ2-1, with 7 nucleotides matching TRBD2. CDR1 and CDR2 (germline): SGHVS, FNYEAQ. The CDR3 contains 16 residues. Trimming removed 5 bases from V and 0 bases from J; junction bases left unmatched: 7. The CDR3 DNA follows: TGTGCCAGCAGCGCTCCGGGCGGGGGCTCCTACAATGAGCAGTTCTTC. This gives the protein CASSAPGGGSYNEQFF.

This clone was counted a single time. The V gene is TRBV19, the J gene TRBJ1-5; TRBD1 is a possible D gene (6 bases). The germline CDR1 and CDR2 sequences are LNHDA and SQIVND (reference sequence). V was clipped by 2 bases and J by 1 base, with 9 bases between them. The CDR3 runs 15 residues. For the CDR3, the DNA is TGTGCCAGTAGTATACGGGGGGCGAGCAATCAGCCCCAGCATTTT. This codes for CASSIRGASNQPQHF.

The DNA of the CDR3 is TGTGCCAGCAGGCTGAGGGCTTCGGATTCACCCCTCCACTTT. Translating it yields CASRLRASDSPLHF. The rearrangement uses TRBV7-2 and TRBJ1-6; D uncertain. This CDR3 is 14 amino acids long. The V end was cut by 6 bases, the J end by 8 bases, with 14 bases between. Germline V CDR1 and CDR2: SGHTA, FQGNSA. The variable domain in full, completed from reference TRBV7-2 and TRBJ1-6, reads GAGVSQSPSNKVTEKGKDVELRCDPISGHTALYWYRQSLGQGLEFLIYFQGNSAPDKSGLPSDRFSAERTGGSVSTLTIQRTQQEDSAVYLCASRLRASDSPLHFGNGTRLTVT.

The gene calls are TRBV7-2 and TRBJ1-2, with a possible D match to TRBD1 (6 bases). CDR1 is SGHTA, CDR2 FQGNSA, per germline. Trimming shortened V by 5 bases and J by 9 bases, and 22 bases separated the two germline ends. The CDR3 loop spans 15 amino acids. CDR3 sequence (DNA): TGTGCCAGCAGCCTCCGACCCCAGGGGAATAGTCGCTACACCTTC. Encoded protein: CASSLRPQGNSRYTF.

The chain uses TRBV19 and TRBJ1-5; possible D gene TRBD1, 6 bases. The CDR3 is made up of 14 amino acids. V lost 5 bases, J lost 5 bases, and 13 bases lay in between. Germline CDR1 and CDR2: LNHDA and SQIVND (reference sequence). The CDR3 DNA reads as TGTGCCAGTAGTTGGGGGCCCGCATATCAGCCCCAGCATTTT. This codes for CASSWGPAYQPQHF.

The table lists this clone with a few counts. The chain has TRBV28 and TRBJ2-1; 8 bases map to TRBD2. V trimming: 8 bases; J trimming: 8 bases; junction bases outside the gene matches: 8. The germline gives CDR1 MDHEN, CDR2 SYDVKM. This CDR3 has 13 amino acids. CDR3 sequence reads: CASAGERGYEQFF. DNA for the CDR3: TGTGCCAGCGCGGGGGAGCGGGGGTATGAGCAGTTCTTC.

This clone has a handful of counts. This sequence joins TRBV11-3 and TRBJ1-5, with TRBD1 matching over 9 bases. The germline V gene has CDR1 SGHNT and CDR2 YENEEA. The CDR3 runs to 17 residues. The V gene end was trimmed by 5 bases and the J gene end by 2 bases; junction bases not matched to a gene: 10. This CDR3 is CASSRTGRDRGNQPQHF. The CDR3 DNA reads TGTGCCAGCAGCAGAACGGGCCGGGACAGGGGCAATCAGCCCCAGCATTTT.

The chain is built from TRBV11-2 and TRBJ1-6; D might be TRBD1 (5 bases). The germline V gene has CDR1 SGHAT and CDR2 FQNNGV. The CDR3 spans 16 residues. V gave up 5 bases and J gave up 8 bases, with 19 bases separating them. CDR3 nucleotide sequence: TGTGCCAGCAGCCTACACCCCCAGGGCTTTGATTCACCCCTCCACTTT. Its protein is CASSLHPQGFDSPLHF.